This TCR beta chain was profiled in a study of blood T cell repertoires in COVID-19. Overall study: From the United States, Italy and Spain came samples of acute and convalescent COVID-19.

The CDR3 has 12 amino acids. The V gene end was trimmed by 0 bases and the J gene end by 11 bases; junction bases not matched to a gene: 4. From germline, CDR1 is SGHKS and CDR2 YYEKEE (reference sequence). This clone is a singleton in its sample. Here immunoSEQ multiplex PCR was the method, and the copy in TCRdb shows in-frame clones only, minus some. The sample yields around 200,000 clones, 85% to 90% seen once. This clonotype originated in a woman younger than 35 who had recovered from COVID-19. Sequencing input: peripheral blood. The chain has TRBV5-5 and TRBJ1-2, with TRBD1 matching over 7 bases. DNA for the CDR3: TGTGCCAGCAGCTTGGGCCAGGGGGGTTACACCTTC. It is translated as CASSLGQGGYTF.